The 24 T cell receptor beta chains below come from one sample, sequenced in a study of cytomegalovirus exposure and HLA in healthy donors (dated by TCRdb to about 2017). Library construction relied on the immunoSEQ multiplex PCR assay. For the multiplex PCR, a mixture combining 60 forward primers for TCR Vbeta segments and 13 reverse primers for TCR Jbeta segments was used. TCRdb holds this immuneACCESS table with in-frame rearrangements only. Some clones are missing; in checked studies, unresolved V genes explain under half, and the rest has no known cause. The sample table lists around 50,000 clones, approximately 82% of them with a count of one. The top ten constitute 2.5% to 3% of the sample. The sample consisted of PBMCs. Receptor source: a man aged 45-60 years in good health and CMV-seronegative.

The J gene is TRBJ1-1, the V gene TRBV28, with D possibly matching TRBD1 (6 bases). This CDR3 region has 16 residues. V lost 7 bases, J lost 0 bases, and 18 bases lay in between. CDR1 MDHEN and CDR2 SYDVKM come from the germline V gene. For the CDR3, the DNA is TGTGCCAGCATGGGCGGGGGCGCGGGTCTGAACACTGAAGCTTTCTTT. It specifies CASMGGGAGLNTEAFF.

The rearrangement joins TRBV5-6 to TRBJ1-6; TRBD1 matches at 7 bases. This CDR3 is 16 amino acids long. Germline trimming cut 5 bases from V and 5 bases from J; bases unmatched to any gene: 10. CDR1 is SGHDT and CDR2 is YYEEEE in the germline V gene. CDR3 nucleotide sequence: TGTGCCAGCAGTTTAACCCGGGACAGAGATAATTCACCCCTCCACTTT. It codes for CASSLTRDRDNSPLHF.

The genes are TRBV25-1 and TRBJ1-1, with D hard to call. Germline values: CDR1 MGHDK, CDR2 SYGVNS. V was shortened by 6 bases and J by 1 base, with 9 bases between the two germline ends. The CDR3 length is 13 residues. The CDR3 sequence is CASSRLGNTEAFF. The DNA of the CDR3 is TGTGCCAGCAGCCGACTGGGGAACACTGAAGCTTTCTTT.

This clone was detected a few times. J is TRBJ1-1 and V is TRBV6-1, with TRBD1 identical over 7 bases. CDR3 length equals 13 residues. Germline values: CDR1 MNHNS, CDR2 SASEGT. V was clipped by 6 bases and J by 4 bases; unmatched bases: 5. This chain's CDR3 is CASSTGVSTEAFF. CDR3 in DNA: TGTGCCAGCAGCACAGGGGTAAGCACTGAAGCTTTCTTT.

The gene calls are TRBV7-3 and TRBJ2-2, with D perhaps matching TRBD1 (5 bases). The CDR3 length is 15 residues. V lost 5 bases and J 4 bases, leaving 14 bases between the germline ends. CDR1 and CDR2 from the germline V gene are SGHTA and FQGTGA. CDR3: CASSRNPTGTGELFF. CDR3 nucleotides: TGTGCCAGCAGCAGAAACCCCACAGGCACCGGGGAGCTGTTTTTT. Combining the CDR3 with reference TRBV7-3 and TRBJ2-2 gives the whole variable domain GAGVSQTPSNKVTEKGKYVELRCDPISGHTALYWYRQSLGQGPEFLIYFQGTGAADDSGLPNDRFFAVRPEGSVSTLKIQRTERGDSAVYLCASSRNPTGTGELFFGEGSRLTVL.

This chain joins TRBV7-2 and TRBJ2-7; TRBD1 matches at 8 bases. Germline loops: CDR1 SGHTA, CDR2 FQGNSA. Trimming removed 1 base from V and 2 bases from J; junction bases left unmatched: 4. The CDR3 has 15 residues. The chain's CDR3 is CASSLVQGATYEQYF. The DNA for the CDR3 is TGTGCCAGCAGCTTAGTTCAGGGGGCCACCTACGAGCAGTACTTC.

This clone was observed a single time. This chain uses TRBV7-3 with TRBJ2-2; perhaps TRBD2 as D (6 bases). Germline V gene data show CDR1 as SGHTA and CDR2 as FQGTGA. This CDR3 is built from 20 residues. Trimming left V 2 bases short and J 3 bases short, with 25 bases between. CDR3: CASSLRGGANLPDYTGELFF. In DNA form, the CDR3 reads TGTGCCAGCAGCTTACGGGGCGGGGCCAACCTGCCCGATTACACCGGGGAGCTGTTTTTT.

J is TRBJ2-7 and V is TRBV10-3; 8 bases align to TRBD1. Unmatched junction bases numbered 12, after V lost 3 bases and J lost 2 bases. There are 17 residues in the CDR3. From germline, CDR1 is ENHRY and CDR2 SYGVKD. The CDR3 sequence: CAISDLDRGTGAYEQYF. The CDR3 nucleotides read TGTGCCATCAGTGATCTCGACAGGGGCACGGGGGCCTACGAGCAGTACTTC.

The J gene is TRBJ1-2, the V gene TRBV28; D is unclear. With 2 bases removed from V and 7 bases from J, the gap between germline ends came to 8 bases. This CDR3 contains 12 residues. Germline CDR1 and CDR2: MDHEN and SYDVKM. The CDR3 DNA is TGTGCCAGCAGTTTACGTCTCGGTGGCTACACCTTC. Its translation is CASSLRLGGYTF.

DNA of the CDR3: TGTGCCAGCAGTTCTAACAGGGCTCTCGGAAACACCATATATTTT. Amino acids: CASSSNRALGNTIYF. The V and J genes are TRBV27 and TRBJ1-3; D is possibly TRBD1 (6 bases). The CDR3 consists of 15 residues. V was trimmed by 4 bases and J by 4 bases, leaving 14 bases between them. Germline CDR1 MNHEY, CDR2 SMNVEV (reference sequence).

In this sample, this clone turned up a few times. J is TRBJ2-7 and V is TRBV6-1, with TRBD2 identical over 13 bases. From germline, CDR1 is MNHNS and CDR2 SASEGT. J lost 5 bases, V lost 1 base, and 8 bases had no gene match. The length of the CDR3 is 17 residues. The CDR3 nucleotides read TGTGCCAGCAGTGAAGAGTCGGGACTAGCGGGGCCCGACGAGCAGTACTTC. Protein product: CASSEESGLAGPDEQYF.

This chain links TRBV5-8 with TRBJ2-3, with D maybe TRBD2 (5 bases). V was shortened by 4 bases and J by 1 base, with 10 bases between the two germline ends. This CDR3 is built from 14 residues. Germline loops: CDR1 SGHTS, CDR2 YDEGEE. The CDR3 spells CASSPGLRTDTQYF. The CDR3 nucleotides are TGTGCCAGCAGCCCCGGACTTCGCACAGATACGCAGTATTTT.

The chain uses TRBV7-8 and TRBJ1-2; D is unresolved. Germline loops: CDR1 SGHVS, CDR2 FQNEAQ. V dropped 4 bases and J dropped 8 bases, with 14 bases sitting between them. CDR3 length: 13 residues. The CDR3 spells CASSSRLGEGYTF. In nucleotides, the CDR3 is TGTGCCAGCAGCTCCCGCCTTGGGGAGGGCTACACCTTC.

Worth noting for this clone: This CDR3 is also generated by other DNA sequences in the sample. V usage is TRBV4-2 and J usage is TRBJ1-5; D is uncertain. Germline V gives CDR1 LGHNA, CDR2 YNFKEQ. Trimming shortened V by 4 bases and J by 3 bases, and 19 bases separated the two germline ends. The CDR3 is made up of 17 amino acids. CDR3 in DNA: TGTGCCAGCAGCCTGCGGCCTCAGGACGGACTCAATCAGCCCCAGCATTTT. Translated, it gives CASSLRPQDGLNQPQHF.

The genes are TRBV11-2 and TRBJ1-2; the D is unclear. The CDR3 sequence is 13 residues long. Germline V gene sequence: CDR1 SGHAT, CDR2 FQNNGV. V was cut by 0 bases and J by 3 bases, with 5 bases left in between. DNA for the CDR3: TGTGCCAGCAGCTTAGATCTCGACTATGGCTACACCTTC. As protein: CASSLDLDYGYTF.

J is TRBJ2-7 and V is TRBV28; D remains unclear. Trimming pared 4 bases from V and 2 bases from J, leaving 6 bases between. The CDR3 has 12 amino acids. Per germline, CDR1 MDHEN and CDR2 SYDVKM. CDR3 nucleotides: TGTGCCAGCAGTTCCGGTCCCTACGAGCAGTACTTC. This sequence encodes CASSSGPYEQYF. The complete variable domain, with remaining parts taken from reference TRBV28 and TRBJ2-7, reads DVKVTQSSRYLVKRTGEKVFLECVQDMDHENMFWYRQDPGLGLRLIYFSYDVKMKEKGDIPEGYSVSREKKERFSLILESASTNQTSMYLCASSSGPYEQYFGPGTRLTVT.

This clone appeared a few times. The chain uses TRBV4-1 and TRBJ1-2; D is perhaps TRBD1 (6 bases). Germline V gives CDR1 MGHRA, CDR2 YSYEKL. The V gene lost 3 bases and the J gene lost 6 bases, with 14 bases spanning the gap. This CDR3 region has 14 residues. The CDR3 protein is CASSHVIQGDGYTF. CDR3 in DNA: TGCGCCAGCAGCCATGTCATACAGGGAGATGGCTACACCTTC.

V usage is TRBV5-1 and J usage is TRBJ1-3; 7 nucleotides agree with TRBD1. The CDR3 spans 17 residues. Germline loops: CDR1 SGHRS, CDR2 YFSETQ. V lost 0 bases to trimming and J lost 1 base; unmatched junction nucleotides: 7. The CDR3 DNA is TGCGCCAGCAGCTTGGGGCCGACAGGGCGTTCTGGAAACACCATATATTTT. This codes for CASSLGPTGRSGNTIYF.

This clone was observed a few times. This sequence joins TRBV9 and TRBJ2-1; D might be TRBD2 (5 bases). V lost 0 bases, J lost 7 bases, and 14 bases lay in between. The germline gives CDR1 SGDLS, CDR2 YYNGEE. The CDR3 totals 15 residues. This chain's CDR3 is CASSVVGSSENEQFF. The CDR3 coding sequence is TGTGCCAGCAGCGTAGTTGGGAGTAGCGAGAATGAGCAGTTCTTC.

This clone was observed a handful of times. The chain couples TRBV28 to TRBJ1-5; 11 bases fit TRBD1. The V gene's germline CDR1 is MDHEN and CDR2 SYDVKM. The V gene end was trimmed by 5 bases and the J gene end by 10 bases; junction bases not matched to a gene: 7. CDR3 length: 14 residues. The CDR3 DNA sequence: TGTGCCAGCAGTCCGAGGACAGGGGGCATCCCCCAGCATTTT. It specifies CASSPRTGGIPQHF.

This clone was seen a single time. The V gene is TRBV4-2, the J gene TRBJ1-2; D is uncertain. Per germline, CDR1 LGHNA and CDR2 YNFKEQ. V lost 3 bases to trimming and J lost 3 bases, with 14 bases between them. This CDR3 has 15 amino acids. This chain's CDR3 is CASSHPVRADYGYTF. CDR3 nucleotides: TGTGCCAGCAGCCATCCTGTGCGGGCGGACTATGGCTACACCTTC.

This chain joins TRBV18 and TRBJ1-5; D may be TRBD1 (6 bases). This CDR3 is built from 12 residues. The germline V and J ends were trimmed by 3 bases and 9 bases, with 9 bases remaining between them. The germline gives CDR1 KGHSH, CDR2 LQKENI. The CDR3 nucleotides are TGTGCCAGCTCACCTACAGGGTTGCCCCAGCATTTT. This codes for CASSPTGLPQHF.

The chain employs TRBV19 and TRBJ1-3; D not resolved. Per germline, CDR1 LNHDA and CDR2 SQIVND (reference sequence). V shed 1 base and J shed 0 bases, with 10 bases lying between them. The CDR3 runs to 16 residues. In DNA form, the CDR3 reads TGTGCCAGTAGTATAGGGTGGAGGAGCTCTGGAAACACCATATATTTT. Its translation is CASSIGWRSSGNTIYF.

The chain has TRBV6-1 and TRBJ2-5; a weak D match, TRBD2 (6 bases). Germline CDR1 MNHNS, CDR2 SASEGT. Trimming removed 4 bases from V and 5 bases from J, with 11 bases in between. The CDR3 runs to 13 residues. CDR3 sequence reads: CASSGGVRETQYF. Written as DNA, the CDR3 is TGTGCCAGCAGTGGCGGGGTGAGGGAGACCCAGTACTTC.